Shown below are 6 T cell receptor beta chains from a single sample sequenced in a study of blood T cell repertoires in COVID-19. Sequencing was performed with immunoSEQ multiplex PCR; in TCRdb, only in-frame clones are kept and a portion is missing. The table shows 87,000 or so clones, with about 88% occurring only once. The sequencing input was peripheral blood. The receptors originated from a man in his forties with acute or convalescent COVID-19.

Notes on this clone: Other nucleotide sequences from this sample produce the same CDR3. The chain recombines TRBV6-2 or TRBV6-3 with TRBJ2-5; TRBD2 agrees at 7 bases. The CDR3 sequence is 18 residues long. Germline V CDR1 and CDR2: MNHEY, SVGEGT. With V trimmed by 5 bases and J by 0 bases, 15 bases remained unmatched. The CDR3 DNA is TGTGCCAGCAGTGCGCGCCCCCTACTGGCGGGGGACCAAGAGACCCAGTACTTC. It translates to CASSARPLLAGDQETQYF.

J is TRBJ2-3 and V is TRBV19; D not resolved. The germline gives CDR1 LNHDA, CDR2 SQIVND (reference sequence). The CDR3 extends over 13 amino acids. The V end was cut by 4 bases, the J end by 4 bases, with 9 bases between. The CDR3 DNA sequence: TGTGCCAGTAGTACTACTTCGTCAGATACGCAGTATTTT. Its translation: CASSTTSSDTQYF.

This chain links TRBV27 with TRBJ2-2, with 7 bases that match TRBD2. The V gene end was trimmed by 0 bases and the J gene end by 5 bases; junction bases not matched to a gene: 3. Germline lookup yields CDR1 MNHEY and CDR2 SMNVEV (reference sequence). The CDR3 length is 15 residues. This chain's CDR3 is CASSLSAGVTGELFF. CDR3 nucleotide sequence: TGTGCCAGCAGTTTATCTGCGGGAGTGACCGGGGAGCTGTTTTTT.

The genes are TRBV5-1 and TRBJ1-2; a weak D match, TRBD1 (5 bases). CDR3 length: 13 residues. CDR1 SGHRS and CDR2 YFSETQ come from the germline V gene. Trimming took off 4 bases at V and 4 bases at J, with 11 bases between the two ends. The CDR3 here is CASSAQGGYGYTF. Written as DNA, the CDR3 is TGCGCCAGCAGCGCGCAGGGTGGCTATGGCTACACCTTC.

This clone was counted a few times. The chain uses TRBV9 and TRBJ1-6; no definite D call. This CDR3 is built from 14 residues. The germline gives CDR1 SGDLS, CDR2 YYNGEE. With 3 bases removed from V and 10 bases from J, the gap between germline ends came to 14 bases. CDR3 nucleotide sequence: TGTGCCAGCAGCGCCCGTTGGTCCGGGTCACCCCTCCACTTT. This codes for CASSARWSGSPLHF.

The chain couples TRBV2 to TRBJ1-6, with D possibly matching TRBD1 (6 bases). Between the trimmed V and J ends, which lost 6 bases and 9 bases, there was a span of 12 bases. Germline lookup yields CDR1 SNHLY and CDR2 FYNNEI. This CDR3 comprises 13 residues. In nucleotides, the CDR3 is TGTGCCAGCAGCAGGGGTCTGGGTTCACCCCTCCACTTT. Translating gives CASSRGLGSPLHF.